This T cell receptor (beta chain) was captured by sequencing in a study of blood T cell repertoires in COVID-19. Study as a whole: Specimens from acute and convalescent COVID-19 originated in the United States, Italy and Spain. Sources were T cells, B-cell-depleted T cells, or PBMCs; the material itself was cDNA or gDNA.

Germline V gives CDR1 SQVTM, CDR2 ANQGSEA. The CDR3 sequence is 13 residues long. V was cut by 1 base and J by 1 base, with 6 bases left in between. In the authors' methods: Reference gene primer amplification gave nucleated cell count estimates. Sequencing used immunoSEQ multiplex PCR; TCRdb keeps in-frame clones, though not all of them. V and J calls and clone size are as listed in that table; D and trimming were resolved from the DNA. The profile shows 120,000 or so clones, around four fifths of them singletons. This clone has more than one count but fewer than ten. Sequenced input: peripheral blood. The receptor comes from a human donor in a cohort sampled during active COVID-19. The V and J genes are TRBV29-1 and TRBJ2-3; perhaps TRBD1 as D (6 bases). The CDR3 here is CSVEGQGTDTQYF. CDR3 coding DNA: TGCAGCGTTGAAGGACAGGGCACAGATACGCAGTATTTT.